This TCR beta chain was profiled in a study of cytomegalovirus exposure and HLA in healthy donors. Study conclusions and caveats: A later analysis appeared to link common viral pathogens to several of the most significant clusters. Three CMV-associated chains proved CMV antigen-specific in vitro.

PCR amplification relied on 60 Vbeta primers (plus 13 Jbeta primers). TCRdb keeps only in-frame clones here, not all; method: immunoSEQ multiplex PCR. The data show some 140,000 clones, with about 9.1% seen just once and about 7.5% held by the top ten. The CDR3 consists of 13 residues. Germline CDR1 and CDR2: SNHLY and FYNNEI. V shed 7 bases and J shed 1 base, with 10 bases lying between them. Only a few counts were recorded for this clone. Its antigen remains unknown. This clonotype was sampled from a woman in her forties in good health and CMV-seropositive. Sequenced input: PBMCs. The chain recombines TRBV2 with TRBJ1-2; TRBD1 is a possible D gene (6 bases). CDR3 residues: CASTTDSNYGYTF. CDR3 nucleotide sequence: TGTGCCAGCACTACGGACAGTAACTATGGCTACACCTTC.